This T cell receptor beta chain was captured by sequencing in a study of early T cells in non-severe SARS-CoV-2 infection. Study details: Bulk RNA taken from unsorted whole blood was sequenced, leaving chains unpaired.

This clonotype has ten or more counts. What it binds is unknown. Unique molecular identifiers were added to individual cDNA molecules. TCRdb re-called the 5' RACE reads through MiXCR, storing one row per CDR3 protein. The profile shows more than 35,000 distinct CDR3 sequences, 3% to 4% of them singletons. Study observations and caveats: VDJdb-based matching was biased toward anti-spike CD8 responses and missed private and CD4 specificities.

The sample taken for sequencing was whole blood. The sequence was collected from an adult who was a healthcare worker with PCR-confirmed SARS-CoV-2 infection or an uninfected control (not recorded which).

The CDR3 reads CASSVAYGANYGYTF. The CDR3 DNA is TGTGCCAGCAGCGTAGCATATGGGGCTAACTATGGCTACACCTTC. The V gene is TRBV9, the J gene TRBJ1-2; D unresolved. The germline V and J ends were trimmed by 0 bases and 0 bases, with 9 bases remaining between them. Germline assignment: CDR1 SGDLS and CDR2 YYNGEE. The CDR3 is made up of 15 amino acids.